Following are 20 T cell receptor beta chains from one sample sequenced in a study of T-cell reconstitution after alpha-beta-depleted transplantation in children. A TCRbeta library incorporating unique molecular identifiers was prepared. TCRdb reanalysed the PCR reads using MiXCR and keeps one entry per CDR3 protein. The repertoire holds some 110,000 distinct CDR3 sequences, with around 10% as singletons. Sequencing used PBMCs, obtained before TCRalphabeta/CD19-depleted stem cell transplant. These receptors all come from a boy between 2 and 10 years old with acute lymphoblastic leukemia, due to receive a stem cell transplant.

The chain couples TRBV7-6 to TRBJ2-1; D is perhaps TRBD2 (6 bases). This CDR3 has 16 residues. The V end lost 5 bases, the J end lost 9 bases, and 23 bases lay between the germline ends. Germline lookup yields CDR1 SGHVS and CDR2 FNYEAQ. The CDR3 sequence is CASSGGGRGGRGEQFF. CDR3 bases: TGTGCCAGCAGCGGAGGCGGACGTGGGGGGAGAGGTGAGCAGTTCTTC.

The chain is built from TRBV20-1 and TRBJ2-5, with TRBD2 matching 7 bases. The V segment lost 0 bases and the J segment 5 bases; nucleotides outside the gene matches: 21. Germline lookup yields CDR1 DFQATT and CDR2 SNEGSKA (reference sequence). This CDR3 has 19 amino acids. CDR3 bases: TGCAGTGCTAGAGATATTCGGGATAGGGCGGGAGTGCCCCAGGAGACCCAGTACTTC. Protein product: CSARDIRDRAGVPQETQYF.

The chain employs TRBV20-1 and TRBJ1-5, with D maybe TRBD1 (6 bases). Germline CDR1 is DFQATT and CDR2 is SNEGSKA (reference sequence). The CDR3 length is 15 residues. Trimming stripped 6 bases from V and 4 bases from J, with 19 bases between. CDR3 sequence: CSARQSQGWNQPQHF. The DNA of the CDR3 is TGCAGTGCCAGACAGTCGCAGGGGTGGAATCAGCCCCAGCATTTT.

The V gene is TRBV12-3 or TRBV12-4, the J gene TRBJ1-5; maybe TRBD1 (5 bases). The ends were cut back, 0 bases at V and 7 bases at J, with 13 bases in the middle. CDR3 length: 15 amino acids. The CDR3 coding sequence is TGTGCCAGCAGTTTAGCGCGGGGGTCCGGGCAGCCCCAGCATTTT. Protein product: CASSLARGSGQPQHF.

This clonotype was counted many times. The chain carries TRBV20-1 and TRBJ1-5, with no clear D. V lost 0 bases, J lost 0 bases, and 6 bases lay in between. This CDR3 comprises 14 residues. The germline CDR1 and CDR2 sequences are DFQATT and SNEGSKA (reference sequence). The CDR3 region is CSARDSNSNQPQHF. DNA of the CDR3: TGCAGTGCTAGAGATTCGAATAGCAATCAGCCCCAGCATTTT.

This rearrangement joins TRBV5-1 to TRBJ1-1; D is undetermined. Germline CDR1 is SGHRS and CDR2 is YFSETQ. The CDR3 spans 13 residues. The ends were cut back, 5 bases at V and 8 bases at J, with 16 bases in the middle. CDR3 nucleotide sequence: TGCGCCAGCAGATCAATCTTACAGCTCGAAGCTTTCTTT. Its translation is CASRSILQLEAFF. The entire variable domain, with the rest obtained from reference TRBV5-1 and TRBJ1-1, is as follows: KAGVTQTPRYLIKTRGQQVTLSCSPISGHRSVSWYQQTPGQGLQFLFEYFSETQRNKGNFPGRFSGRQFSNSRSEMNVSTLELGDSALYLCASRSILQLEAFFGQGTRLTVV.

V usage is TRBV5-1 and J usage is TRBJ2-5, with D perhaps being TRBD1 or TRBD2 (5 bases each). The V gene lost 4 bases and the J gene lost 5 bases, with 15 bases spanning the gap. Germline CDR1 and CDR2: SGHRS and YFSETQ. The CDR3 loop spans 14 amino acids. CDR3 bases: TGCGCCAGCAGCCCGGGACGGCTGAGGGAGACCCAGTACTTC. Encoded protein: CASSPGRLRETQYF.

By its share, this clonotype is medium-sized. The J gene is TRBJ2-5, the V gene TRBV15; D perhaps matches TRBD2 (5 bases). The V and J ends lost 5 bases and 0 bases respectively, with 10 bases between them. The CDR3 sequence is 14 residues long. Germline V gene data show CDR1 as LNHNV and CDR2 as YYDKDF (reference sequence). The CDR3 loop is CATSSTSNQETQYF. The CDR3 DNA sequence: TGTGCCACCAGCTCCACTAGTAACCAAGAGACCCAGTACTTC.

This clonotype was seen repeatedly, ten times or more. This chain connects TRBV18 to TRBJ2-3, with D unclear. V lost 5 bases to trimming and J lost 5 bases, with 8 bases between them. The CDR3 is 12 amino acids. Germline values: CDR1 KGHSH, CDR2 LQKENI. The CDR3 nucleotides read TGTGCCAGCTCATCTTCCGGAGATACGCAGTATTTT. Amino acids: CASSSSGDTQYF.

The J gene is TRBJ1-5, the V gene TRBV20-1; 7 bases map to TRBD1. Germline V gene data show CDR1 as DFQATT and CDR2 as SNEGSKA (reference sequence). The V gene end was trimmed by 1 base and the J gene end by 0 bases; junction bases not matched to a gene: 3. This CDR3 contains 15 residues. CDR3 residues: CSARVGTDSNQPQHF. The CDR3 region has the DNA TGCAGTGCTAGAGTCGGGACAGATAGCAATCAGCCCCAGCATTTT.

The chain is built from TRBV6-1 and TRBJ1-6; TRBD1 might be the D (6 bases). The CDR3 totals 17 residues. Germline V gene lookup returns CDR1 MNHNS and CDR2 SASEGT. V lost 5 bases and J 5 bases, leaving 19 bases between the germline ends. This CDR3 reads CASSTNPRGWDNSPLHF. The CDR3 DNA reads TGTGCCAGCAGTACCAACCCAAGGGGGTGGGATAATTCACCCCTCCACTTT.

The genes are TRBV10-3 and TRBJ2-7; 10 bases align to TRBD2. Germline V gene sequence: CDR1 ENHRY, CDR2 SYGVKD. The CDR3 loop spans 21 amino acids. V shed 6 bases, J shed 3 bases, and the junction held 26 bases outside the gene matches. As DNA, the CDR3 is TGTGCCATCAGCCCGAGGCTGGTCTGGATACCGGGACTAGCGAGAGACTACGAGCAGTACTTC. Encoded protein: CAISPRLVWIPGLARDYEQYF.

In this sample, this clonotype turned up a few times. The rearrangement links TRBV10-2 to TRBJ1-1, with D tentatively TRBD1 (5 bases). Germline assignment: CDR1 WSHSY and CDR2 SAAADI. V lost 3 bases, J lost 3 bases, and 20 bases lay in between. The CDR3 extends over 17 amino acids. The CDR3 loop reads CASSDDPRGRVYTEAFF. Here the CDR3 DNA reads TGCGCCAGCAGTGACGATCCCCGGGGCAGGGTGTACACTGAAGCTTTCTTT.

At least ten counts were recorded for this clonotype. The chain joins TRBV5-5 to TRBJ1-2; TRBD1 might be the D (5 bases). From germline, CDR1 is SGHKS and CDR2 YYEKEE (reference sequence). The length of the CDR3 is 18 residues. The ends were cut back, 0 bases at V and 4 bases at J, with 22 bases in the middle. CDR3 in amino acids: CASSLVGPGHSVGYGYTF. DNA of the CDR3: TGTGCCAGCAGCTTGGTCGGGCCAGGACATTCGGTGGGCTATGGCTACACCTTC. The full variable domain, rest sourced from reference TRBV5-5 and TRBJ1-2, is DAGVTQSPTHLIKTRGQQVTLRCSPISGHKSVSWYQQVLGQGPQFIFQYYEKEERGRGNFPDRFSARQFPNYSSELNVNALLLGDSALYLCASSLVGPGHSVGYGYTFGSGTRLTVV.

This chain links TRBV5-1 with TRBJ1-1; TRBD1 might be the D (5 bases). CDR1 and CDR2 from the germline V gene are SGHRS and YFSETQ. The V end was cut by 4 bases, the J end by 1 base, with 11 bases between. This CDR3 contains 14 residues. The CDR3 here is CASSPGYPNTEAFF. The CDR3 DNA sequence: TGCGCCAGCAGCCCAGGGTATCCGAACACTGAAGCTTTCTTT. Using reference TRBV5-1 and TRBJ1-1 for the parts outside the CDR3, the full variable domain is KAGVTQTPRYLIKTRGQQVTLSCSPISGHRSVSWYQQTPGQGLQFLFEYFSETQRNKGNFPGRFSGRQFSNSRSEMNVSTLELGDSALYLCASSPGYPNTEAFFGQGTRLTVV.

This chain joins TRBV6-5 and TRBJ2-7, with TRBD1 identical over 9 bases. The trim removed 8 bases at V and 3 bases at J, leaving 8 bases unmatched. From germline, CDR1 is MNHEY and CDR2 SVGAGI. This CDR3 is 14 amino acids long. Here the CDR3 DNA reads TGTGCCAGCCGTCCTGGACAGGGGTTCTACGAGCAGTACTTC. This codes for CASRPGQGFYEQYF.

The chain uses TRBV7-9 and TRBJ2-5; the D is unclear. The CDR3 is 14 residues long. Germline V gene data show CDR1 as SEHNR and CDR2 as FQNEAQ (reference sequence). Trimming removed 1 base from V and 5 bases from J, with 11 bases in between. The chain's CDR3 is CASSLGGEWETQYF. For the CDR3, the DNA is TGTGCCAGCAGCTTAGGTGGTGAATGGGAGACCCAGTACTTC.

This clonotype was seen repeatedly, ten times or more. V gene TRBV7-6 combines with J gene TRBJ2-1; 14 nucleotides agree with TRBD2. This CDR3 is 19 amino acids long. Germline CDR1 is SGHVS and CDR2 is FNYEAQ. The J segment lost 5 bases and the V segment lost 1 base, leaving 10 bases of the junction unmatched. The CDR3 bases are TGTGCCAGCAGCTTAGGCCTTACCTGGGGACTAGCGGGAGACAATGAGCAGTTCTTC. It translates to CASSLGLTWGLAGDNEQFF.

The rearrangement links TRBV5-1 to TRBJ2-2, with D unclear. The V and J ends lost 3 bases and 5 bases respectively, with 8 bases between them. CDR1 is SGHRS, CDR2 YFSETQ, per germline. The CDR3 length is 13 residues. CDR3 DNA: TGCGCCAGCAGCTCTGGGGTTACCGGGGAGCTGTTTTTT. Protein: CASSSGVTGELFF.

The chain employs TRBV5-1 and TRBJ2-2, with D possibly matching TRBD1 (6 bases). Trimming pared 3 bases from V and 1 base from J, leaving 10 bases between. This CDR3 has 15 amino acids. CDR1 and CDR2 from the germline V gene are SGHRS and YFSETQ. The CDR3 nucleotides are TGCGCCAGCAGCTGGGGACATAGGAACACCGGGGAGCTGTTTTTT. Its protein is CASSWGHRNTGELFF.